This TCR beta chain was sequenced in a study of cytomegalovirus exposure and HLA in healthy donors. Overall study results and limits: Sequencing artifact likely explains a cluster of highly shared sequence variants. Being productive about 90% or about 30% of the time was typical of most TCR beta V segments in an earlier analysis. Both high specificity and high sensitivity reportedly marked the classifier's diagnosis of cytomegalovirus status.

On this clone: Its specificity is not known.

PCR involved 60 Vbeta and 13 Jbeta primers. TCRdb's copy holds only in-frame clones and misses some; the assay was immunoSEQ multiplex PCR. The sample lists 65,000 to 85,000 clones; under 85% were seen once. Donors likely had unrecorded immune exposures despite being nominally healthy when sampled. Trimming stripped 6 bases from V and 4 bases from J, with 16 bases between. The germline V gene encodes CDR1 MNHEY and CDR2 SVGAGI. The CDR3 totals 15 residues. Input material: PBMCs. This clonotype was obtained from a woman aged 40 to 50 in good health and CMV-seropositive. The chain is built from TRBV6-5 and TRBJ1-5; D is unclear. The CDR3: CASRRKERTNQPQHF. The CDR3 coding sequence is TGTGCCAGCAGAAGAAAGGAGAGGACTAATCAGCCCCAGCATTTT.